This is a list of T cell receptor beta chains from one sample in a study of cytomegalovirus exposure and HLA in healthy donors. Profiled with immunoSEQ multiplex PCR; TCRdb holds only in-frame clones, not every one. The sample has about 140,000 clones, around 78% seen once. The sequenced sample was PBMCs. These receptors were taken from a woman aged 40 to 49 in good health and CMV-seropositive. Each CDR3 is given with its conserved first and last residue. The D gene is left open where the match is weak. A row's size may be missing; if present it is once, few, many or a size class.

D: NA; size: NA; J: TRBJ1-2; V: TRBV2; CDR3: CASSLRGSMEGYTF; DNA: TGTGCCAGCAGCCTCAGGGGATCTATGGAGGGCTACACCTTC
D: NA; size: NA; J: TRBJ2-7; V: TRBV30; CDR3: CAWSVFGLTYEQYF; DNA: TGTGCCTGGAGTGTTTTTGGGCTGACCTACGAGCAGTACTTC
D: TRBD1; size: NA; J: TRBJ2-1; V: TRBV5-4; CDR3: CASSLGTGYYNEQFF; DNA: TGTGCCAGCAGCTTGGGGACAGGGTACTACAATGAGCAGTTCTTC
D: NA; size: NA; J: TRBJ2-7; V: TRBV6-4; CDR3: CASRTYYEQYF; DNA: TGTGCCAGCAGAACTTACTACGAGCAGTACTTC
D: TRBD2; size: few; J: TRBJ2-2; V: TRBV6-4; CDR3: CASSDSASGGTGELFF; DNA: TGTGCCAGCAGTGACTCAGCTAGCGGGGGGACCGGGGAGCTGTTTTTT
D: NA; size: NA; J: TRBJ1-1; V: TRBV2; CDR3: CASSVEDGTEAFF; DNA: TGTGCCAGCAGTGTAGAAGATGGCACTGAAGCTTTCTTT
D: TRBD2; size: few; J: TRBJ2-1; V: TRBV11-2; CDR3: CASSQGLAGYNEQFF; DNA: TGTGCCAGCAGCCAAGGACTAGCAGGTTACAATGAGCAGTTCTTC
D: TRBD1; size: NA; J: TRBJ1-5; V: TRBV18; CDR3: CASSPGQGRNQPQHF; DNA: TGTGCCAGCTCCCCGGGACAGGGTAGGAATCAGCCCCAGCATTTT
D: TRBD1; size: NA; J: TRBJ2-1; V: TRBV7-8; CDR3: CASSLRGTGNSNEQFF; DNA: TGTGCCAGCAGCTTGAGGGGGACAGGGAATAGCAATGAGCAGTTCTTC
D: NA; size: NA; J: TRBJ1-2; V: TRBV29-1; CDR3: CSVEEGRGVGYTF; DNA: TGCAGCGTTGAAGAGGGAAGGGGCGTCGGCTACACCTTC
D: TRBD2; size: NA; J: TRBJ2-7; V: TRBV19; CDR3: CASSIRLAGVLEQYF; DNA: TGTGCCAGTAGTATACGGCTAGCGGGAGTTCTCGAGCAGTACTTC
D: TRBD1; size: NA; J: TRBJ2-7; V: TRBV7-8; CDR3: CASSFDRGAYEQYF; DNA: TGTGCCAGCAGCTTCGACAGGGGGGCCTACGAGCAGTACTTC
D: TRBD1; size: NA; J: TRBJ2-5; V: TRBV5-4; CDR3: CASSPGQVQETQYF; DNA: TGTGCCAGCAGCCCAGGACAGGTACAAGAGACCCAGTACTTC
D: TRBD1; size: few; J: TRBJ1-2; V: TRBV27; CDR3: CASSLSIGDRVPYGYTF; DNA: TGTGCCAGCAGTTTATCGATAGGGGACAGGGTTCCCTATGGCTACACCTTC
D: NA; size: NA; J: TRBJ2-2; V: TRBV7-9; CDR3: CASSFSANTGELFF; DNA: TGTGCCAGCAGCTTTTCCGCGAACACCGGGGAGCTGTTTTTT
D: TRBD2; size: once; J: TRBJ2-7; V: TRBV23-1; CDR3: CASPRGLAGIPYEQYF; DNA: TGCGCCAGCCCTCGAGGGCTAGCGGGTATACCCTACGAGCAGTACTTC
D: NA; size: NA; J: TRBJ2-1; V: TRBV30; CDR3: CAWNPGDPYNEQFF; DNA: TGTGCCTGGAACCCCGGAGACCCCTACAATGAGCAGTTCTTC
D: TRBD1; size: NA; J: TRBJ2-1; V: TRBV7-9; CDR3: CASSPPGTGGHNEQFF; DNA: TGTGCCAGCAGCCCCCCCGGGACAGGGGGACACAATGAGCAGTTCTTC
D: TRBD2; size: NA; J: TRBJ2-2; V: TRBV6-1; CDR3: CASSVRGGLAGAGELFF; DNA: TGTGCCAGCAGTGTGAGGGGGGGACTAGCGGGAGCCGGGGAGCTGTTTTTT
D: NA; size: NA; J: TRBJ1-1; V: TRBV30; CDR3: CAWSQLGLPNTEAFF; DNA: TGTGCCTGGAGTCAACTGGGCCTGCCGAACACTGAAGCTTTCTTT
D: NA; size: NA; J: TRBJ2-2; V: TRBV27; CDR3: CASSLQGSIGELFF; DNA: TGTGCCAGCAGTTTACAGGGCTCGATAGGGGAGCTGTTTTTT
D: TRBD1; size: NA; J: TRBJ1-5; V: TRBV27; CDR3: CASSERTGEGFQPQHF; DNA: TGTGCCAGCAGTGAGAGGACAGGGGAGGGTTTCCAGCCCCAGCATTTT
D: NA; size: NA; J: TRBJ2-2; V: TRBV2; CDR3: CASSERLSYNTGELFF; DNA: TGTGCCAGCAGTGAACGACTGTCATATAACACCGGGGAGCTGTTTTTT
D: NA; size: NA; J: TRBJ2-7; V: TRBV28; CDR3: CASSVSGRGAHEQYF; DNA: TGTGCCAGCAGTGTCAGCGGGCGGGGAGCCCACGAGCAGTACTTC
D: TRBD1; size: NA; J: TRBJ1-5; V: TRBV5-5; CDR3: CASSGGTGLGYSNQPQHF; DNA: TGTGCCAGCAGCGGCGGGACAGGGCTCGGGTATAGCAATCAGCCCCAGCATTTT
D: NA; size: NA; J: TRBJ1-4; V: TRBV5-1; CDR3: CASSLAQATNEKLFF; DNA: TGCGCCAGCAGCTTGGCGCAGGCCACTAATGAAAAACTGTTTTTT